This T cell receptor beta chain is drawn from a study of technical replicates of blood from a few donors. Sequencing was performed with immunoSEQ multiplex PCR; in TCRdb, only in-frame clones are kept and a portion is missing. The data show 65,000 to 85,000 clones, with 85% to 95% seen just once and roughly 0.37% held by the top ten. Germline V gene data show CDR1 as MDHEN and CDR2 as SYDVKM. This CDR3 comprises 17 residues. V was trimmed by 3 bases and J by 2 bases, leaving 18 bases between them. This sequence was found in a human donor in good health. Sequencing was carried out using T cells isolated from PBMCs. V and J are TRBV28 and TRBJ2-3; a weak D match, TRBD1 (6 bases). The CDR3 region is CASSFFPTTGHTDTQYF. CDR3 nucleotides: TGTGCCAGCAGTTTCTTTCCGACGACAGGACACACAGATACGCAGTATTTT.